Below, one T cell receptor (beta chain) is given with its context. Its antigen remains unidentified. Only one heparinised blood draw was taken per donor, and its volume averaged around 120 mL. CD45RO/CCR7/CD25/CD127/CD95/CD27 separated CD4+ naive, central memory, regulatory and stem cell-like memory cells by sorting. V shed 4 bases and J 5 bases; nucleotides not matched to a gene: 7. The CDR3 runs 14 residues. Germline-derived CDR1 and CDR2 are SGHDT and YYEEEE. The whole isolated RNA underwent reverse transcription, so sequencing captured expressed TCRB transcripts. Assay: immunoSEQ multiplex PCR; the TCRdb copy retains only in-frame clones and omits some. Here the sample spans some 250,000 clones, around 13% being singletons. The data are from a study of beta chain features in type 1 diabetes. Points from the study as a whole: Type 1 diabetes patients showed fewer insertions and more deletions at VDJ junctions. Healthy donors had naive, central memory and Treg TCRB repertoires that appeared less similar than those seen among patients. Shortening of TCRB CDR3s, moderate but significant, appeared in all four CD4+ subsets of Type 1 diabetes patients.

The chain employs TRBV5-6 and TRBJ2-3, with 7 bases fitting TRBD1. The TCR comes from a man aged 25-40 years with type 1 diabetes. Material for sequencing was naive CD4+ T cells from blood. For the CDR3, the DNA is TGTGCCAGCAGCATAGGACAGGTAGGAGATACGCAGTATTTT. As protein: CASSIGQVGDTQYF.